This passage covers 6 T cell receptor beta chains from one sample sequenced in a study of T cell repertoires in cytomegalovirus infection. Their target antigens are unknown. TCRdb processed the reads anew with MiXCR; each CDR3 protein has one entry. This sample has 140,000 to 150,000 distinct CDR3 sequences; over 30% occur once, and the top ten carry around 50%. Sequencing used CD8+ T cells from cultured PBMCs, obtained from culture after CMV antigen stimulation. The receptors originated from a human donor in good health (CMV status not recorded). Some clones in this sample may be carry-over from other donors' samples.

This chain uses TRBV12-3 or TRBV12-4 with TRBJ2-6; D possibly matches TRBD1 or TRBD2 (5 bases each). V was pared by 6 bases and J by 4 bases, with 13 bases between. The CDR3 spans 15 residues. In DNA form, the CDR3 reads TGTGCCAGCAGCGGGGACGGCCAGGGGGCCAACGTCCTGACTTTC. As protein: CASSGDGQGANVLTF.

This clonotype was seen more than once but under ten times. CDR3 in amino acids: CASSHEGTNYGYTF. CDR3 bases: TGTGCCAGCAGCCACGAGGGTACTAACTATGGCTACACCTTC. The chain is built from TRBV3-1 and TRBJ1-2; D unclear. The CDR3 consists of 14 residues. V lost 3 bases and J lost 0, with 8 bases in between. Germline CDR1 and CDR2: LGHDT and YNNKEL (reference sequence).

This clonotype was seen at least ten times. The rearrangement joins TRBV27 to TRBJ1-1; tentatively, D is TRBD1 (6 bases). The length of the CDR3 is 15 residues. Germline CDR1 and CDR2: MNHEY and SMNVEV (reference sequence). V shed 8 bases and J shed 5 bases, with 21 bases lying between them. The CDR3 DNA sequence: TGTGCCAGCTCCTTTACTCGGGGGGCGGGAACTGAAGCTTTCTTT. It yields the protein CASSFTRGAGTEAFF.

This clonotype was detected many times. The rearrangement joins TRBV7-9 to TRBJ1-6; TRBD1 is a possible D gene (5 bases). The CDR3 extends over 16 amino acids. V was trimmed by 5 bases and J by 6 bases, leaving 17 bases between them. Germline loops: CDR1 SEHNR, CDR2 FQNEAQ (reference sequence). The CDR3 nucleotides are TGTGCCAGCAGCCAGGGCCGGTTGAACTCTAATTCACCCCTCCACTTT. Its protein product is CASSQGRLNSNSPLHF.

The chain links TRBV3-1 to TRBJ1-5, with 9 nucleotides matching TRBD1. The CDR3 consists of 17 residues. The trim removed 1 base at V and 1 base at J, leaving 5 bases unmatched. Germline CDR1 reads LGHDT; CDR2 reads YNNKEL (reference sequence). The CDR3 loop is CASSQATGGSSNQPQHF. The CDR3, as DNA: TGTGCCAGCAGCCAAGCGACAGGGGGTTCCAGCAATCAGCCCCAGCATTTT.

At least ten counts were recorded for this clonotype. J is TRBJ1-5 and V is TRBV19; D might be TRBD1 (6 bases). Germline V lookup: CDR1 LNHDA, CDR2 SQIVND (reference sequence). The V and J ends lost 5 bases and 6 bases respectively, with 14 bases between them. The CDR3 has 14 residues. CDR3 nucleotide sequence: TGTGCCAGTAGTTCAGGGGTTTGGGTTCAGCCCCAGCATTTT. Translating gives CASSSGVWVQPQHF.